The rows below give T cell receptor beta chains drawn from one sample of a study of CD8+CD57+ T cells in acquired aplastic anemia. TCRdb independently ran MiXCR on the reads; one entry per CDR3 protein. This table has some 190,000 distinct CDR3 sequences, roughly half appearing once. The sequenced material came from sorted CD4+, CD8+, or CD8+CD57+ T cells (not recorded which) from PBMCs. These receptors were obtained from a human donor in good health, serving as a control. The CDR3 runs from the conserved cysteine through the conserved F or W. D genes are given only for firm matches. Size values are once, few and many counts, or a class for expanded clones, and some rows have none.

>TRBV6-2/TRBV6-3|.|TRBJ2-7|many
TGTGCCAGCAGTGAACAGGGTCGCGACGAGCAGTACTTC
CASSEQGRDEQYF
>TRBV29-1|.|TRBJ2-5|.
TGCAGCGTTGCGGGCAGCGAGGGTGAGACCCAGTACTTC
CSVAGSEGETQYF
>TRBV7-8|.|TRBJ2-7|.
TGTGCCAGCAGCTTAGCGCCGGGGGGACATATCTACGAGCAGTACTTC
CASSLAPGGHIYEQYF
>TRBV7-2|.|TRBJ1-2|.
TGTGCCAGCAGCTTAGACCACTATGGCTACACCTTC
CASSLDHYGYTF
>TRBV7-7|.|TRBJ1-5|few
TGTGCTAGCAGCTTAGAGGGGAGACAGCCCCAGCATTTT
CASSLEGRQPQHF
>TRBV19|.|TRBJ2-7|.
TGTGCCAGTAGTTTCGGTCCCGAGCAGTACTTC
CASSFGPEQYF
>TRBV20-1|.|TRBJ2-7|.
TGCAGTGCGCGGGGACCTAGGGAGGAGCAGTACTTC
CSARGPREEQYF
>TRBV7-6|TRBD1|TRBJ2-7|few
TGTGCCAGCAGCTCCGCCGGACAGGGGGCCGGGGAGGAGCAGTACTTC
CASSSAGQGAGEEQYF
>TRBV7-9|.|TRBJ2-5|.
TGTGCCAGCAGCTTGAATACAGCACAAGAGACCCAGTACTTC
CASSLNTAQETQYF
>TRBV15|.|TRBJ1-5|once
TGTGCCACGGATAGGGATCTCGGGGAGGCCCAGCATTTT
CATDRDLGEAQHF
>TRBV5-1|.|TRBJ2-7|once
TGTGCCAGCAGCCAAGAGACCCACCTGTCGTACGAGCAGTACTTC
CASSQETHLSYEQYF
>TRBV10-3|.|TRBJ1-1|many
TGTGCCATCAGTCAACCACTAAACACTGAAGCTTTCTTT
CAISQPLNTEAFF
>TRBV19|.|TRBJ1-2|.
TGTGCCAGTAGTACCGGCCTTACCTCTGGAAACACCTTC
CASSTGLTSGNTF
>TRBV20-1|.|TRBJ1-2|.
TGCAGCTCTATTCGGGACTATGGCTACACCTTC
CSSIRDYGYTF
>TRBV20-1|TRBD1|TRBJ1-1|.
TGCAGTGCTGATAACAGGGGGGGGACTGAAGCTTTCTTT
CSADNRGGTEAFF
>TRBV15|.|TRBJ2-7|once
TGTGCCACCAGGGGGACGGGGCAATACGAGCAGTACTTC
CATRGTGQYEQYF
>TRBV7-2|.|TRBJ2-7|.
TGTGCCAGCAGCCCCCTGGGCGGGGCTAGCTCCTACGAGCAGTACTTC
CASSPLGGASSYEQYF
>TRBV5-1|.|TRBJ2-5|once
TGCGCCAGCAGAGTAGACCAAGAGACCCAGTACTTC
CASRVDQETQYF
>TRBV24-1|.|TRBJ2-1|.
TGTGCCACCAGTGATAGCCGGGGGGCAAATGAGCAGTTCTTC
CATSDSRGANEQFF
>TRBV3-1|.|TRBJ2-5|many
TGTGCCAGCAGCCAAGATGCCAGGGTAAGGCAAGAGACCCAGTACTTC
CASSQDARVRQETQYF
>TRBV10-3|TRBD1|TRBJ1-5|.
TGTGCCATCAGTCACCGGGACAGGGGAGGGTACAGCAATCAGCCCCAGCACTTT
CAISHRDRGGYSNQPQHF
>TRBV19|.|TRBJ2-1|once
TGTGCCAGTAGTCGAAGACAGGGAGGCCGTTACAATGAGCAGTTCTTC
CASSRRQGGRYNEQFF
>TRBV13|.|TRBJ2-7|few
TGTGCCAGCAGCTTAGGCGGGGGCCCCTACGAGCAGTACTTC
CASSLGGGPYEQYF
>TRBV15|.|TRBJ2-7|.
TGTGCCACCAGCAGAGGTACCGGGACCAAGGGGGGGCACGAGCAGTACTTC
CATSRGTGTKGGHEQYF
>TRBV5-1|TRBD1|TRBJ1-2|.
TGTGCCAGCAGTTTATCCGCCGGGGACAGGGGACCCTATGGCTACACCTTC
CASSLSAGDRGPYGYTF
>TRBV4-1|.|TRBJ1-4|many
TGCGCCAGCAGCCAAGATCCATCAGAGAGACATGAAAAACTGTTTTTT
CASSQDPSERHEKLFF
>TRBV6-2/TRBV6-3|.|TRBJ1-1|many
TGTGCCAGCAGTTACCGCTACCAATCCGGGGAGGCTTTCTTT
CASSYRYQSGEAFF
>TRBV5-1|.|TRBJ2-1|many
TGCGCCAGCTCCGAACGGCAGTACAATGAGCAGTTCTTC
CASSERQYNEQFF
>TRBV6-1|TRBD1|TRBJ2-7|.
TGTGCCACCTCGGGACAGGGCTACGAGCAGTACTTC
CATSGQGYEQYF
>TRBV28|TRBD2|TRBJ2-1|.
TGTGCCCGCAGTAATGGCGGGAGATACAATGAGCAGTTCTTC
CARSNGGRYNEQFF
>TRBV7-6|TRBD2|TRBJ2-6|many
TGTGCCAGCAGCTTAGCTGGGGGGGCTGGGGCCAACGTCCTGACTTTC
CASSLAGGAGANVLTF
>TRBV19|TRBD1|TRBJ2-5|many
TGTGCCAGTAGTATCTGGGACAGGGATCGGGAGACCCAGTACTTC
CASSIWDRDRETQYF
>TRBV20-1|.|TRBJ1-5|many
TGCAGTGCTAGGCGGGGGCAAGGGGATCAGCCCCAGCATTTT
CSARRGQGDQPQHF
>TRBV7-9|TRBD1|TRBJ1-4|many
TGTGCCACCACCGGACAGGGGGCTAATGAAAAACTGTTTTTT
CATTGQGANEKLFF
>TRBV7-2|.|TRBJ2-1|.
TGTGCCAGCAGCTTAGGGGGACCGGTTGAGCAGTTCTTC
CASSLGGPVEQFF
>TRBV6-1|.|TRBJ1-3|few
TGTGCCAGCAGTTACTCGACCCGTGGAAACACCACATATTTT
CASSYSTRGNTTYF
>TRBV19|TRBD2|TRBJ2-6|.
TGTGCCAGTAGTCGGGCGGGGGGTTACTCTGGGGCCAACGTCCTGACTTTC
CASSRAGGYSGANVLTF
>TRBV7-6|.|TRBJ2-7|.
TGTGCCAGCAGCTCGAGTGAGGGTAAAGTCTACGAGCAGTACTTC
CASSSSEGKVYEQYF
>TRBV7-3|TRBD2|TRBJ2-3|.
TGTGCCAGCAGCTTAAGAGCGGGGGGTTCTTTCACAGATACGCAGTATTTT
CASSLRAGGSFTDTQYF
>TRBV19|.|TRBJ1-1|many
TGTGCCAGTAGTGCGGCGTACACTGAAGCTTTCTTT
CASSAAYTEAFF
>TRBV7-2|.|TRBJ2-7|.
TGTGCCAGCAGCTACCAGGGGCGCTACGAGCAGTACTTC
CASSYQGRYEQYF
>TRBV7-6|.|TRBJ2-7|.
TGTGCCAGCAGCCCGTCGGGGGTCGACTATGCCGACGAGCAGTACTTC
CASSPSGVDYADEQYF
>TRBV20-1|.|TRBJ2-5|.
TGCAGTGCTAGAGAGCCCGGGACCCTTCTCGCGGGGACCCAGTACTTC
CSAREPGTLLAGTQYF
>TRBV19|.|TRBJ1-5|many
TGTGCCAGTAGTCCACTACGGGGGGCAGGCGGACAGCCCCAGCATTTT
CASSPLRGAGGQPQHF
>TRBV10-3|TRBD1|TRBJ1-2|once
TGTGCCATCAGTTCCAATCGACAGGGGGCGGGAGGCTACACCTTC
CAISSNRQGAGGYTF
>TRBV9|.|TRBJ2-3|many
TGTGCCAGCAGTTTTAATGGACTATCCACAGATACGCAGTATTTT
CASSFNGLSTDTQYF
>TRBV9|TRBD1|TRBJ1-6|many
TGTGCCAGCAGGGGAGACAGGGGGAATTCACCCCTCCACTTT
CASRGDRGNSPLHF
>TRBV30|.|TRBJ1-5|many
TGTGCCTGGAGTTACGACTTGGGTAATCAGCCCCAGCATTTT
CAWSYDLGNQPQHF
>TRBV25-1|.|TRBJ1-2|.
TGTGCCAGCAGTGAAGTGTCGGGTAACTATGGCTACACCTTC
CASSEVSGNYGYTF
>TRBV7-2|TRBD1|TRBJ2-7|few
TGTGCCAGCAGCCCGCCGGGACAGGGCTACGAGCAGTACTTC
CASSPPGQGYEQYF
>TRBV5-1|TRBD1|TRBJ1-4|many
TGCGCCAGCAGCCTGGGACAGGCCAATGAAAAACTGTTTTTT
CASSLGQANEKLFF
>TRBV7-9|.|TRBJ2-5|.
TGTGCCAGCAGCTCCATAGGAACGCACACGGAGACCCAGTACTTC
CASSSIGTHTETQYF
>TRBV10-3|.|TRBJ1-5|.
TGTACCATCAGTGAAGCAGGGAGGAATAGCAATCAGCCCCAGCATTTT
CTISEAGRNSNQPQHF
>TRBV24-1|TRBD1|TRBJ1-2|.
TGTGCCACCAGTGATTTGCCCGGGACAGGTCGGTATGGCTACACCTTC
CATSDLPGTGRYGYTF
>TRBV7-7|TRBD2|TRBJ2-3|.
TGTGCTAGCAGCCCGGGACTAGCGGCCTTCGATACGCAGTATTTT
CASSPGLAAFDTQYF
>TRBV7-9|.|TRBJ1-2|many
TGTGCCAGCAGCTTAAACAGTGGGATTAACTATGGCTACACCTTC
CASSLNSGINYGYTF
>TRBV19|.|TRBJ2-3|few
TGTGCCAGTAAACTTACATCATCCGCAGTGCGTCAAGATACGCAGTATTTT
CASKLTSSAVRQDTQYF